Shown below are 25 T cell receptor beta chains from a single sample sequenced in a study of cytotoxic CD8 clonotypes in ibrutinib-treated CLL (dated by TCRdb to the early 2020s). What this sample's time point label stands for: around 25 months on ibrutinib. The method behind the library was the immunoSEQ multiplex PCR assay. TCRdb mirrors the immuneACCESS table, restricted to in-frame sequences. Some clones are absent from its copies; in checked studies, under half trace to an unresolved V gene, and the reason for the others is unknown. A total of about 160,000 clones appear in this sample, under 90% of them only once. Jointly, the top ten make up 4.6% of the sample. This specimen consisted of PBMCs, obtained after 24 months of ibrutinib treatment. The receptor set was obtained from a human donor with chronic lymphocytic leukemia.

This clone was picked up one time. The V gene is TRBV5-1, the J gene TRBJ2-4, with 7 positions matching TRBD2. The CDR3 covers 14 residues. After removal of 2 bases from V and 6 bases from J, the junction contained 5 bases not matched to a gene. Germline V lookup: CDR1 SGHRS, CDR2 YFSETQ. CDR3 nucleotides: TGCGCCAGCAGCTTCGTGGGAGGGATAAACATTCAGTACTTC. This encodes CASSFVGGINIQYF.

V is TRBV9 and J is TRBJ2-5, with 7 bases identical to TRBD1. In germline, CDR1 is SGDLS, CDR2 YYNGEE. V lost 0 bases to trimming and J lost 4 bases; unmatched junction nucleotides: 3. The CDR3 consists of 14 residues. The CDR3 region is CASSVGDRAETQYF. The CDR3 bases are TGTGCCAGCAGCGTAGGAGACAGGGCAGAGACCCAGTACTTC.

This chain connects TRBV6-5 to TRBJ1-1; the D is unclear. Germline values: CDR1 MNHEY, CDR2 SVGAGI. This CDR3 comprises 12 residues. V lost 6 bases and J 7 bases, leaving 12 bases between the germline ends. DNA of the CDR3: TGTGCCAGCAGCCCGACGGGTAATGAAGCTTTCTTT. Its protein is CASSPTGNEAFF.

This clone was detected only a few times. The chain has TRBV19 and TRBJ1-5; 7 nucleotides line up with TRBD1. The CDR3 runs to 17 residues. Germline CDR1 reads LNHDA; CDR2 reads SQIVND (reference sequence). J lost 1 base, V lost 6 bases, and 12 bases had no gene match. The CDR3 coding sequence is TGTGCCAGTAGCTTTAGAGGGGACAGACGGAGCAATCAGCCCCAGCATTTT. Its protein is CASSFRGDRRSNQPQHF.

This clone was detected once. The V call is TRBV4-3, the J call TRBJ2-5; 10 bases align to TRBD2. CDR3 length: 16 residues. Trimming at V came to 0 bases and at J to 2 bases, leaving 3 bases not matched to a gene. CDR1 is LGHNA and CDR2 is YSLEER in the germline V gene. In DNA form, the CDR3 reads TGCGCCAGCAGCCAAGATGAAGCGGGAGGGCAAGAGACCCAGTACTTC. This sequence encodes CASSQDEAGGQETQYF.

The rearrangement joins TRBV7-2 to TRBJ1-1; possibly TRBD1 for D (5 bases). Trimming removed 6 bases at V and 6 bases at J, with 17 bases between. Germline V CDR1 and CDR2: SGHTA, FQGNSA. This CDR3 contains 14 residues. CDR3 sequence reads: CASRLGLGNAEAFF. The CDR3 DNA reads TGTGCCAGCAGACTGGGACTTGGTAACGCTGAAGCTTTCTTT.

The V call is TRBV2, the J call TRBJ2-7; 9 bases align to TRBD1. The V and J ends lost 0 bases and 5 bases, in that order; junction bases with no gene match: 5. This CDR3 comprises 15 residues. CDR1 is SNHLY, CDR2 FYNNEI, per germline. Written as DNA, the CDR3 is TGTGCCAGCAGTGAAGCGGGGACAGGGTTCAACGAGCAGTACTTC. This sequence encodes CASSEAGTGFNEQYF.

This chain uses TRBV5-8 with TRBJ1-2, with unresolved D. The CDR3 runs to 16 residues. V dropped 3 bases and J dropped 4 bases, with 19 bases sitting between them. Germline V gene lookup returns CDR1 SGHTS and CDR2 YDEGEE. The CDR3 region is CASSSSWQDLAYGYTF. CDR3 coding DNA: TGTGCCAGCAGCTCCTCTTGGCAGGATTTGGCCTATGGCTACACCTTC.

J is TRBJ2-5 and V is TRBV5-1; 7 bases map to TRBD2. The CDR3 consists of 12 residues. Germline V CDR1 and CDR2: SGHRS, YFSETQ. The J segment lost 5 bases and the V segment lost 4 bases, leaving 2 bases of the junction unmatched. The DNA for the CDR3 is TGCGCCAGCAGCCAGGGAGGGGAGACCCAGTACTTC. Amino acids: CASSQGGETQYF. Filled out from reference TRBV5-1 and TRBJ2-5, the complete variable domain reads KAGVTQTPRYLIKTRGQQVTLSCSPISGHRSVSWYQQTPGQGLQFLFEYFSETQRNKGNFPGRFSGRQFSNSRSEMNVSTLELGDSALYLCASSQGGETQYFGPGTRLLVL.

The chain joins TRBV7-3 to TRBJ1-1; no clear D gene. CDR3 size: 14 residues. Trimming shortened V by 1 base and J by 0 bases, and 6 bases separated the two germline ends. Germline CDR1 reads SGHTA; CDR2 reads FQGTGA. CDR3 sequence reads: CASSLKAMNTEAFF. CDR3 bases: TGTGCCAGCAGCTTAAAGGCGATGAACACTGAAGCTTTCTTT.

CDR3 nucleotide sequence: TGTGCCAGCAGCTTTACAGCAACTAATGAAAAACTGTTTTTT. Its translation: CASSFTATNEKLFF. The V call is TRBV7-2, the J call TRBJ1-4; D is unclear. V lost 3 bases and J 0 bases, leaving 5 bases between the germline ends. Germline CDR1 SGHTA, CDR2 FQGNSA. The CDR3 loop spans 14 amino acids.

The V call is TRBV7-3, the J call TRBJ1-1; tentatively, D is TRBD1 (5 bases). This CDR3 spans 14 amino acids. Germline V gene lookup returns CDR1 SGHTA and CDR2 FQGTGA. V gave up 5 bases and J gave up 5 bases, with 15 bases separating them. CDR3 nucleotide sequence: TGTGCCAGCAGCCACAGCCCGGGGGGGACTGAAGCTTTCTTT. Encoded protein: CASSHSPGGTEAFF.

This chain uses TRBV27 with TRBJ1-2; 9 bases match TRBD1. Germline CDR1 is MNHEY and CDR2 is SMNVEV (reference sequence). V lost 7 bases to trimming and J lost 2 bases; unmatched junction nucleotides: 5. The CDR3 extends over 14 amino acids. CDR3 nucleotide sequence: TGTGCCAGCACCACCGGGACAGGGAACTATGGCTACACCTTC. Translated, it gives CASTTGTGNYGYTF.

There are a few counts of this clone. V and J are TRBV7-6 and TRBJ1-5, with a possible D match to TRBD1 (5 bases). This CDR3 has 15 amino acids. Per germline, CDR1 SGHVS and CDR2 FNYEAQ. V was clipped by 5 bases and J by 4 bases, with 15 bases between them. As DNA, the CDR3 is TGTGCCAGCAGCGCGGCCATAGGGACTAATCAGCCCCAGCATTTT. Protein: CASSAAIGTNQPQHF.

This clone occurred once. J is TRBJ1-5 and V is TRBV30; D remains unclear. Germline V gene lookup returns CDR1 GTSNPN and CDR2 SVGIG (reference sequence). The CDR3 extends over 14 amino acids. Trimming pared 1 base from V and 11 bases from J, leaving 18 bases between. The CDR3 is CAWSGGGPEMAQHF. The CDR3 DNA reads as TGTGCCTGGAGTGGGGGAGGGCCCGAAATGGCCCAGCATTTT.

V gene TRBV6-7 combines with J gene TRBJ2-7, with TRBD2 identical over 7 bases. TRBV6-7 is recorded as an ORF, its role being uncertain. V dropped 3 bases and J dropped 2; count of bases not matched to a gene: 13. The CDR3 is made up of 17 amino acids. The CDR3 is CASSYSGRERHPYEQYF. The CDR3 DNA sequence: TGTGCCAGCAGTTATTCGGGGAGGGAAAGGCACCCCTACGAGCAGTACTTC.

V gene TRBV30 combines with J gene TRBJ1-4; possible D gene TRBD1, 5 bases. The V end was cut by 0 bases, the J end by 0 bases, with 17 bases between. Germline loops: CDR1 GTSNPN, CDR2 SVGIG (reference sequence). The CDR3 runs to 18 residues. CDR3 nucleotides: TGTGCCTGGAGTGTACCTGGGGCAGGCCTTGCAACTAATGAAAAACTGTTTTTT. Translating it yields CAWSVPGAGLATNEKLFF.

The chain has TRBV5-4 and TRBJ2-2, with D maybe TRBD1 (6 bases). Germline-derived CDR1 and CDR2 are SGHNT and YYREEE (reference sequence). The length of the CDR3 is 14 residues. Trimming took 5 bases from V and 1 from J, leaving 9 bases between them. The CDR3 region is CASRQDRNTGELFF. The CDR3 bases are TGTGCCAGCAGGCAGGACAGGAACACCGGGGAGCTGTTTTTT.

The chain employs TRBV6-6 and TRBJ2-7, with no clear D. This CDR3 is built from 13 residues. Trimming took off 6 bases at V and 5 bases at J, with 14 bases between the two ends. Germline CDR1 is MNHNY and CDR2 is SVGAGI (reference sequence). CDR3 sequence (DNA): TGTGCCAGCAGCCTAACGGTCCGCGACGAGCAGTACTTC. Translation: CASSLTVRDEQYF.

The V call is TRBV28, the J call TRBJ1-2, with 9 bases lining up with TRBD1. The CDR3 sequence is 14 residues long. Unmatched junction bases numbered 7, after V lost 4 bases and J lost 7 bases. From germline, CDR1 is MDHEN and CDR2 SYDVKM. For the CDR3, the DNA is TGTGCCAGCAGTTACCCCGGGACAGGGTTTGGCTACACCTTC. It specifies CASSYPGTGFGYTF.

The CDR3 loop reads CASSPGDSHDEQFF. The CDR3 DNA reads TGCGCCAGCAGCCCAGGGGACTCGCACGATGAGCAGTTCTTC. The J gene is TRBJ2-1, the V gene TRBV5-1; D might be TRBD1 or TRBD2, each matching 6 bases. V dropped 4 bases and J dropped 8 bases, with 16 bases sitting between them. This CDR3 has 14 residues. CDR1 and CDR2 (germline): SGHRS, YFSETQ. Variable domain in full (rest from reference TRBV5-1 and TRBJ2-1): KAGVTQTPRYLIKTRGQQVTLSCSPISGHRSVSWYQQTPGQGLQFLFEYFSETQRNKGNFPGRFSGRQFSNSRSEMNVSTLELGDSALYLCASSPGDSHDEQFFGPGTRLTVL.

This clone was counted between two and nine times. The chain has TRBV7-2 and TRBJ2-5, with D maybe TRBD1 (5 bases). CDR1 is SGHTA and CDR2 is FQGNSA in the germline V gene. Deletions cut 4 bases from V and 4 bases from J, with 10 bases between. The CDR3 is 13 amino acids. CDR3: CASSSGFGETQYF. The CDR3 DNA sequence: TGTGCCAGCAGCTCAGGGTTTGGAGAGACCCAGTACTTC. The full variable domain, its missing parts supplied by reference TRBV7-2 and TRBJ2-5, is GAGVSQSPSNKVTEKGKDVELRCDPISGHTALYWYRQSLGQGLEFLIYFQGNSAPDKSGLPSDRFSAERTGGSVSTLTIQRTQQEDSAVYLCASSSGFGETQYFGPGTRLLVL.

The V call is TRBV29-1, the J call TRBJ1-2; D possibly corresponds to TRBD1 (6 bases). V gave up 3 bases and J gave up 4 bases, with 18 bases separating them. CDR1 is SQVTM and CDR2 is ANQGSEA in the germline V gene. The CDR3 sequence is 15 residues long. The CDR3 spells CSVEGSGRGGYGYTF. The CDR3 region has the DNA TGCAGCGTTGAGGGTTCAGGCAGGGGCGGCTATGGCTACACCTTC.

The rearrangement links TRBV4-2 to TRBJ2-5; a weak D match, TRBD2 (5 bases). Trimming stripped 4 bases from V and 4 bases from J, with 16 bases between. CDR3 size: 15 residues. Germline CDR1 reads LGHNA; CDR2 reads YNFKEQ. The CDR3 protein is CASSPNTGRVETQYF. In nucleotides, the CDR3 is TGTGCCAGCAGCCCGAACACGGGAAGAGTAGAGACCCAGTACTTC.

The chain joins TRBV9 to TRBJ1-2, with TRBD1 matching over 7 bases. The V gene end was trimmed by 3 bases and the J gene end by 5 bases; junction bases not matched to a gene: 10. This CDR3 contains 15 residues. Per germline, CDR1 SGDLS and CDR2 YYNGEE. This CDR3 reads CASSDSGTAVYGYTF. The CDR3, as DNA: TGTGCCAGCAGCGATTCCGGGACAGCGGTTTATGGCTACACCTTC.